This passage covers 32 T cell receptor beta chains from one sample sequenced in a study of ipilimumab plus nivolumab after autologous stem cell transplantation. The method was immunoSEQ multiplex PCR; TCRdb's version includes in-frame clones alone and lacks a portion of them. This table holds tens of thousands of clones, around 92% found once. Material: PBMCs, obtained in a trial of ipilimumab plus nivolumab as post-transplant consolidation. The receptors originated from a male donor with multiple myeloma.

The rearrangement joins TRBV5-6 to TRBJ1-4; a weak D match, TRBD1 (5 bases). From germline, CDR1 is SGHDT and CDR2 YYEEEE. V lost 5 bases and J 4 bases, leaving 15 bases between the germline ends. The CDR3 totals 15 residues. CDR3: CASSSRGAGNEKLFF. Written as DNA, the CDR3 is TGTGCCAGCAGTTCCCGCGGGGCGGGTAATGAAAAACTGTTTTTT. Looking up the rest from reference TRBV5-6 and TRBJ1-4 gives the full variable domain: DAGVTQSPTHLIKTRGQQVTLRCSPKSGHDTVSWYQQALGQGPQFIFQYYEEEERQRGNFPDRFSGHQFPNYSSELNVNALLLGDSALYLCASSSRGAGNEKLFFGSGTQLSVL.

The chain recombines TRBV4-1 with TRBJ1-4, with 9 bases lining up with TRBD1. With V trimmed by 4 bases and J by 4 bases, 4 bases remained unmatched. The germline gives CDR1 MGHRA, CDR2 YSYEKL. CDR3 length: 15 residues. This chain's CDR3 is CASSRGQGLNEKLFF. The CDR3 region has the DNA TGCGCCAGCAGCCGAGGACAGGGGCTTAATGAAAAACTGTTTTTT.

V is TRBV29-1 and J is TRBJ2-5; maybe TRBD2 (6 bases). V lost 3 bases and J 5 bases, leaving 7 bases between the germline ends. This CDR3 is 11 amino acids long. Germline V CDR1 and CDR2: SQVTM, ANQGSEA. CDR3 loop: CSVDLAETQYF. In DNA form, the CDR3 reads TGCAGCGTTGATCTAGCGGAGACCCAGTACTTC.

The chain joins TRBV19 to TRBJ2-7; D may be TRBD2 (5 bases). Germline V lookup: CDR1 LNHDA, CDR2 SQIVND (reference sequence). This CDR3 is 19 amino acids long. With 3 bases removed from V and 2 bases from J, the gap between germline ends came to 26 bases. Here the CDR3 reads CASSMGAVVGRGLAYEQYF. The CDR3 nucleotides read TGTGCCAGTAGTATGGGAGCTGTGGTGGGCCGCGGACTGGCCTACGAGCAGTACTTC.

The gene calls are TRBV4-1 and TRBJ2-3; TRBD2 aligns across 9 bases. Trimming removed 3 bases from V and 2 bases from J; junction bases left unmatched: 9. The germline gives CDR1 MGHRA, CDR2 YSYEKL. The CDR3 runs 17 residues. CDR3 sequence (DNA): TGCGCCAGCAGCCACCAACCTAGCGGGGCCTCCACAGATACGCAGTATTTT. Its protein product is CASSHQPSGASTDTQYF.

The chain employs TRBV4-3 and TRBJ1-2, with D perhaps TRBD1 (5 bases). V was shortened by 0 bases and J by 4 bases, with 9 bases between the two germline ends. CDR3 size: 14 residues. The V gene's germline CDR1 is LGHNA and CDR2 YSLEER. The CDR3 nucleotides are TGCGCCAGCAGCCAAGAAGACAGAATCTATGGCTACACCTTC. It encodes CASSQEDRIYGYTF.

The V and J genes are TRBV6-5 and TRBJ2-1; tentative D call: TRBD2 (5 bases). The CDR3 has 15 residues. The germline gives CDR1 MNHEY, CDR2 SVGAGI. The V gene lost 5 bases and the J gene lost 8 bases, with 19 bases spanning the gap. CDR3 nucleotides: TGTGCCAGCAGTGCCCCCGGACTGCCCTGGGATGAGCAGTTCTTC. Amino acids: CASSAPGLPWDEQFF.

The rearrangement links TRBV15 to TRBJ1-4, with D tentatively TRBD1 (6 bases). The CDR3 has 14 residues. Deletions cut 8 bases from V and 5 bases from J, with 15 bases between. The germline V gene encodes CDR1 LNHNV and CDR2 YYDKDF (reference sequence). The CDR3 region is CATGGGVTNEKLFF. The CDR3 nucleotides read TGTGCCACCGGAGGGGGGGTAACGAATGAAAAACTGTTTTTT.

This chain uses TRBV27 with TRBJ2-3; 8 bases align to TRBD2. V lost 3 bases to trimming and J lost 4 bases; unmatched junction nucleotides: 9. Looked up from germline, CDR1 is MNHEY and CDR2 is SMNVEV (reference sequence). CDR3 length equals 16 residues. Here the CDR3 DNA reads TGTGCCAGCAGTTTGATGGCGGGGGGAATCCCAGATACGCAGTATTTT. Translating it yields CASSLMAGGIPDTQYF.

V is TRBV7-9 and J is TRBJ1-4; 7 nucleotides line up with TRBD1. The V and J ends lost 5 bases and 5 bases, in that order; junction bases with no gene match: 20. CDR1 is SEHNR and CDR2 is FQNEAQ in the germline V gene (reference sequence). CDR3 length: 19 amino acids. The CDR3 loop reads CASSNLMGHGVTGNEKLFF. DNA for the CDR3: TGTGCCAGCAGCAACCTTATGGGACATGGGGTGACAGGGAATGAAAAACTGTTTTTT.

The genes are TRBV11-2 and TRBJ2-5; D not resolved. The last part of the DNA fits TRBJ2-7 better; the J call may be wrong. There are 13 residues in the CDR3. Germline V CDR1 and CDR2: SGHAT, FQNNGV. The CDR3 nucleotides are TGTGCCAGCAGCTTAGGGCCCTACTACGAGCAGTACTTC. It specifies CASSLGPYYEQYF.

This clone was seen just once. CDR3 loop: CASSYDSGNTIYF. DNA of the CDR3: TGTGCCAGCAGTTATGACTCTGGAAACACCATATATTTT. This rearrangement joins TRBV11-1 to TRBJ1-3; D is uncertain. V lost 6 bases and J lost 0, with 6 bases in between. The CDR3 length is 13 residues. In germline, CDR1 is SGHAT, CDR2 FQDESV (reference sequence).

As regards this clone: One junction end disagrees with the germline gene, perhaps due to a read error. This rearrangement joins TRBV2 to TRBJ1-4; 9 bases align to TRBD1. Germline V gene sequence: CDR1 SNHLY, CDR2 FYNNEI. The length of the CDR3 is 14 residues. The CDR3 protein is CTSRRQGVNEKLFF. The CDR3 coding sequence is TGTACCAGCAGGAGACAGGGGGTTAATGAAAAACTGTTTTTT.

The chain has TRBV4-1 and TRBJ2-7; no clear D gene. The V gene's germline CDR1 is MGHRA and CDR2 YSYEKL. The CDR3 consists of 14 residues. V dropped 4 bases and J dropped 0 bases, with 10 bases sitting between them. The CDR3 nucleotides are TGCGCCAGCAGCCCTCGGCCCAGCTCCTACGAGCAGTACTTC. It encodes CASSPRPSSYEQYF.

This rearrangement joins TRBV5-6 to TRBJ2-7; weak D call: TRBD2 (5 bases). V gave up 0 bases and J gave up 7 bases, with 11 bases separating them. CDR1 is SGHDT, CDR2 YYEEEE, per germline. CDR3 length: 13 amino acids. CDR3 in amino acids: CASSLGGSREQYF. DNA of the CDR3: TGTGCCAGCAGCTTGGGAGGGTCGAGAGAGCAGTACTTC.

The gene calls are TRBV7-9 and TRBJ2-7, with no clear D. The CDR3 runs 15 residues. CDR1 and CDR2 from the germline V gene are SEHNR and FQNEAQ (reference sequence). Trimming left V 4 bases short and J 3 bases short, with 16 bases between. The DNA for the CDR3 is TGTGCCAGCAGCTCCCCGTCTAGATCAGGCTACGAGCAGTACTTC. Its translation: CASSSPSRSGYEQYF. Supplemented by reference TRBV7-9 and TRBJ2-7, the full variable domain reads DTGVSQNPRHKITKRGQNVTFRCDPISEHNRLYWYRQTLGQGPEFLTYFQNEAQLEKSRLLSDRFSAERPKGSFSTLEIQRTEQGDSAMYLCASSSPSRSGYEQYFGPGTRLTVT.

The J gene is TRBJ2-1, the V gene TRBV29-1; no definite D call. Germline V CDR1 and CDR2: SQVTM, ANQGSEA. Trimming cost V 3 bases and J 5 bases, with 11 bases left between them. This CDR3 has 13 amino acids. The CDR3 protein is CSVEPPSHNEQFF. The CDR3 nucleotides are TGCAGCGTTGAGCCCCCCAGTCACAATGAGCAGTTCTTC.

The chain carries TRBV27 and TRBJ1-6; D is perhaps TRBD1 (5 bases). CDR3 length equals 19 residues. CDR1 and CDR2 from the germline V gene are MNHEY and SMNVEV (reference sequence). V was pared by 8 bases and J by 0 bases, with 23 bases between. The CDR3 region is CASGGSRDVAYSYNSPLHF. CDR3 nucleotide sequence: TGTGCCAGCGGGGGAAGCCGGGACGTTGCGTACTCCTATAATTCACCCCTCCACTTT.

This clone was seen only once. The V and J genes are TRBV5-6 and TRBJ1-2, with 8 bases aligning to TRBD1. V trimming: 5 bases; J trimming: 7 bases; junction bases outside the gene matches: 10. The CDR3 is 14 amino acids. Germline V gene sequence: CDR1 SGHDT, CDR2 YYEEEE. CDR3 DNA sequence: TGTGCCAGCAGAAGAAGACAGGGGTCTAGTGGCTACACCTTC. Its translation is CASRRRQGSSGYTF.

The chain couples TRBV7-2 to TRBJ2-7, with 12 bases fitting TRBD2. This CDR3 contains 14 residues. The junction had 0 bases not matched to a gene; V was cut back by 4 bases and J by 2 bases. In germline, CDR1 is SGHTA, CDR2 FQGNSA. CDR3 protein: CASSWTSGAYEQYF. The CDR3 DNA follows: TGTGCCAGCAGCTGGACTAGCGGGGCCTACGAGCAGTACTTC.

V gene TRBV9 combines with J gene TRBJ1-1, with a weak D call TRBD1 (6 bases). The germline V gene encodes CDR1 SGDLS and CDR2 YYNGEE. Between the trimmed V and J ends, which lost 3 bases and 8 bases, there was a span of 14 bases. The CDR3 runs to 13 residues. The CDR3 DNA is TGTGCCAGCAGCGCCCAGCACAGGGCGGAAGCTTTCTTT. This codes for CASSAQHRAEAFF.

V usage is TRBV28 and J usage is TRBJ2-5; 13 bases fit TRBD2. The CDR3 is 15 residues long. The junction had 7 bases not matched to a gene; V was cut back by 5 bases and J by 7 bases. In germline, CDR1 is MDHEN, CDR2 SYDVKM. CDR3 DNA sequence: TGTGCCAGCAGTCCCCGACTAGCGGGGGGTCGGACCCAGTACTTC. Protein product: CASSPRLAGGRTQYF.

The CDR3 DNA is TGTGCCAGTAGTAACACAGGGGACTACGAGCAGTACTTC. As protein: CASSNTGDYEQYF. The chain combines TRBV19 with TRBJ2-7; 7 bases are a match to TRBD1. This CDR3 spans 13 amino acids. Looked up from germline, CDR1 is LNHDA and CDR2 is SQIVND (reference sequence). Trimming cost V 4 bases and J 3 bases; bases outside gene matches: 3.

This chain links TRBV11-2 with TRBJ2-1; TRBD2 matches at 15 bases. Looked up from germline, CDR1 is SGHAT and CDR2 is FQNNGV. The CDR3 extends over 17 amino acids. The V segment lost 5 bases and the J segment 7 bases; nucleotides outside the gene matches: 9. In DNA, the CDR3 is TGTGCCAGCAGCGTCTGGACAGGGACTAGCGGGAGGAATGAGCAGTTCTTC. Its translation: CASSVWTGTSGRNEQFF.

This chain joins TRBV7-7 and TRBJ2-2; 8 bases match TRBD2. The germline CDR1 and CDR2 sequences are SSHAT and FNYEAQ (reference sequence). This CDR3 has 12 amino acids. CDR3 in amino acids: CASGEHTGELFF. CDR3 in DNA: TGTGCTAGCGGGGAGCACACCGGGGAGCTGTTTTTT.

J is TRBJ1-3 and V is TRBV7-2; 11 nucleotides line up with TRBD1. The germline V gene encodes CDR1 SGHTA and CDR2 FQGNSA. V was clipped by 0 bases and J by 4 bases; unmatched bases: 2. The CDR3 runs to 16 residues. CDR3 sequence (DNA): TGTGCCAGCAGCTTAGCCCGGACAGGGGGCGGAAACACCATATATTTT. It yields the protein CASSLARTGGGNTIYF.

The sample holds a few counts of this clone. This chain connects TRBV7-2 to TRBJ2-3; 8 bases line up with TRBD2. Looked up from germline, CDR1 is SGHTA and CDR2 is FQGNSA. J gave up 4 bases and V 6 bases, and 9 bases lay outside the gene matches. This CDR3 is 15 amino acids long. CDR3 amino acids: CASRKELAGPDTQYF. CDR3 nucleotide sequence: TGTGCCAGCAGAAAAGAGCTAGCGGGCCCAGATACGCAGTATTTT.

V gene TRBV7-3 combines with J gene TRBJ1-1; D remains unclear. Germline values: CDR1 SGHTA, CDR2 FQGTGA. This CDR3 is 13 amino acids long. V lost 5 bases to trimming and J lost 0 bases, with 7 bases between them. CDR3 loop: CASSPSLNTEAFF. Here the CDR3 DNA reads TGTGCCAGCAGCCCCTCATTGAACACTGAAGCTTTCTTT.

The CDR3 here is CASSQGRGGRYEQYF. As DNA, the CDR3 is TGTGCCAGCAGCCAAGGGCGGGGGGGCCGTTACGAGCAGTACTTC. The chain combines TRBV7-2 with TRBJ2-7, with 9 bases lining up with TRBD2. The CDR3 loop spans 15 amino acids. The V gene's germline CDR1 is SGHTA and CDR2 FQGNSA. Trimming removed 5 bases from V and 4 bases from J; junction bases left unmatched: 9.

The table lists this clone with a count of one. The chain has TRBV5-4 and TRBJ2-5; 10 nucleotides line up with TRBD1. The trim removed 4 bases at V and 5 bases at J, leaving 5 bases unmatched. CDR1 is SGHNT, CDR2 YYREEE, per germline (reference sequence). CDR3 length equals 14 residues. As DNA, the CDR3 is TGTGCCAGCAGCGAGGACAGGGGGTGGGAGACCCAGTACTTC. Residues: CASSEDRGWETQYF.

The chain combines TRBV5-1 with TRBJ1-1, with D possibly TRBD1 on 6 matching bases. Germline loops: CDR1 SGHRS, CDR2 YFSETQ. This CDR3 has 16 residues. Trimming removed 0 bases at V and 2 bases at J, with 14 bases between. As DNA, the CDR3 is TGCGCCAGCAGCTTGGCCCCCCAGGGGCAAAACACTGAAGCTTTCTTT. Encoded protein: CASSLAPQGQNTEAFF.

The chain joins TRBV6-5 to TRBJ1-1; possibly TRBD1 for D (6 bases). V was trimmed by 6 bases and J by 7 bases, leaving 12 bases between them. The CDR3 consists of 12 residues. CDR1 is MNHEY and CDR2 is SVGAGI in the germline V gene. The CDR3 nucleotides read TGTGCCAGCAGCCCTGGACAGCTTGAAGCTTTCTTT. It is translated as CASSPGQLEAFF.